Sequencing of this TCR beta chain was carried out in a study of CD8 T cells in Susac syndrome (dated by TCRdb to about 2019). For context, the study as a whole: Whether CD8+ T cell activation and differentiation in Susac syndrome was antigen driven was tested using repertoire sequencing.

In the case of this clonotype: The clone's antigen remains unknown. Base qualities are not at hand, and no much larger clone is one base apart.

Peripheral blood CD8+ and CD4+ T cells from healthy donors, Susac syndrome patients and multiple sclerosis patients were profiled by high-throughput TCR beta sequencing. The healthy donors served as controls matched for age and sex. Bulk CD8+ and CD4+ T cells were purified by magnetic negative isolation, whereas CD8+ TEMRA cells were enriched by FACS. Blood was collected in EDTA tubes and processed within 24 hours, with PBMCs isolated through density gradient centrifugation. PBMCs destined for TCR sequencing were cryopreserved in liquid nitrogen and later thawed in a 37 °C water bath. A purity of at least 90% was achieved for sorted or isolated CD4+, CD8+ and CD8+ TEMRA cells. RNA was extracted with the RNeasy kit and roughly 0.45 to 1 ug was reverse transcribed using random hexamers. The immunoSEQ multiplex PCR assay, covering 54 Vbeta and 13 Jbeta segments, was used to amplify TCR beta CDR3 regions. Bias from PCR amplification was corrected by using a synthetic template baseline for primer optimization and for computational correction. The authors' pipeline ran thus. Reads were assigned to V, D and J genes according to IMGT and analyzed in immunoSEQ Analyzer, with only productive sequences retained. Clonality was computed as one minus Shannon entropy normalized by log2 of the number of productive unique sequences. Public and private clones were assessed among the 100 most prevalent clones of each patient and control. A clone was defined as Susac-specific if it was absent from the healthy and MS cohorts, from approximately 980 published viral clones and from other ImmuneACCESS disease sequences. TCRdb trimmed the raw reads at Q25, called clones with MiXCR and kept productive beta chains. CDR3 protein sequences are deduplicated, and each keeps its most common genes and DNA. TCRdb, not the authors, supplied the V and J calls. This sample is represented by some 120,000 distinct CDR3 sequences; 94% of them were singletons. The ten largest clones capture approximately 0.1% of the sample.

The CDR3 has 15 amino acids, counting the end cysteine and phenylalanine. Left in the record is the CDR3 DNA by itself, 45 bases read in frame from the first base. Trimming at the junction amounts to 0 bases on V and 0 bases on J, and the germline ends lie 9 bases apart. CDR1 is given as SGHTA and CDR2 as FQGNSA, both from the germline V gene. General findings and caveats noted by the study authors: The study acknowledged that relatively few individuals were included in the TCR sequencing and HLA analysis.

The chain is assembled from TRBV7-2 and TRBJ2-7; no D gene is confidently identified. The sequencing sample was made of CD4+ T cells from PBMCs. This clonotype was sampled from a human donor in good health. The CDR3 region: CASSLAWQPSYEQYF. The DNA sequence is given as TGTGCCAGCAGCTTAGCGTGGCAGCCCTCCTACGAGCAGTACTTC.